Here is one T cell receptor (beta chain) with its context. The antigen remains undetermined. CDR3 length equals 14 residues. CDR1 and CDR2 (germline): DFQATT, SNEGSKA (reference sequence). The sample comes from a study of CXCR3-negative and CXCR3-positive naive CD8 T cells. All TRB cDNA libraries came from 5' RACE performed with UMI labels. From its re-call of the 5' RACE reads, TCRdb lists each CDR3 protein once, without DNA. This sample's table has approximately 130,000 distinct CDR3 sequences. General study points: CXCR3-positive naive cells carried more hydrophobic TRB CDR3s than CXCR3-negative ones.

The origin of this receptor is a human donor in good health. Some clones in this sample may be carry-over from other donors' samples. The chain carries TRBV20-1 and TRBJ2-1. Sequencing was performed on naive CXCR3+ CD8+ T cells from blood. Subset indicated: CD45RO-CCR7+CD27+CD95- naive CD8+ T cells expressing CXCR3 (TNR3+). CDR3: CSARDNRVYNEQFF.